The entry that follows covers one T cell receptor (beta chain) sequence. A sample-barcoded 5' primer and a J-beta primer mix were used in a second PCR of roughly 6 to 11 cycles. From the 5' RACE reads, TCRdb called clonotypes with MiXCR, one entry per CDR3 protein. The sample lists approximately 1.5 million distinct CDR3 sequences; about 35% were seen once. Germline lookup yields CDR1 LNHNV and CDR2 YYDKDF (reference sequence). The CDR3 is made up of 15 amino acids. V lost 4 bases and J lost 1, with 11 bases in between. This sample stems from a study of blood T cells in healthy people across ages. Sequences were obtained from blood. The clonotype comes from a woman aged 25 to 45 in good health. The chain recombines TRBV15 with TRBJ1-5; D not resolved. The CDR3 coding sequence is TGTGCCACCAGCATTTGGGGATTAAGCAATCAGCCCCAGCATTTT. Its translation is CATSIWGLSNQPQHF.